One sample yielded the 13 T cell receptor beta chains listed below, sequenced in a study of molecular identifiers for immune sequencing clone quantification. MiXCR, applied by TCRdb to the PCR reads, yields one record per CDR3 protein. The repertoire holds about 510,000 distinct CDR3 sequences, with 25% as singletons. The sample consisted of naive CD8+ T cells from blood, with Jurkat cell RNA spiked in. Sample subset: FACS-sorted CD8+CD4-CCR7+CD45RA+ naive T cells. The receptors were gathered from a human donor in good health. Some libraries in this study had Jurkat cell RNA spiked in.

About this clonotype: Lacking the conserved final phenylalanine or tryptophan, this CDR3 likely reflects a read error. The chain has TRBV7-9 and TRBJ2-1; D is unclear. Trimming removed 5 bases at V and 4 bases at J, with 12 bases between. The CDR3 spans 14 residues. From germline, CDR1 is SEHNR and CDR2 FQNEAQ (reference sequence). The CDR3 region is CASSRSWEYNEQFS. The CDR3 nucleotides are TGTGCCAGCAGCCGATCCTGGGAATACAATGAGCAGTTCTCC.

Comment on this clonotype: This may come from a read error, since a much larger clone is one base off. DNA for the CDR3: TGTGCCGGCAGCTCGTCAGGGACTAGCGGCGATACGCAGTATTTT. The encoded protein is CAGSSSGTSGDTQYF. The V call is TRBV11-2, the J call TRBJ2-3; the match to TRBD2 covers 11 bases. CDR3 length: 15 amino acids. The germline CDR1 and CDR2 sequences are SGHAT and FQNNGV. Drawing the rest from reference TRBV11-2 and TRBJ2-3, the complete variable domain is EAGVAQSPRYKIIEKRQSVAFWCNPISGHATLYWYQQILGQGPKLLIQFQNNGVVDDSQLPKDRFSAERLKGVDSTLKIQPAKLEDSAVYLCAGSSSGTSGDTQYFGPGTRLTVL.

In this sample, this clonotype turned up many times. The rearrangement joins TRBV6-6 to TRBJ2-7; a possible D gene is TRBD1 (6 bases). The CDR3 is 13 residues long. Trimming stripped 2 bases from V and 5 bases from J, with 10 bases between. Germline values: CDR1 MNHNY, CDR2 SVGAGI (reference sequence). The CDR3 nucleotides are TGTGCCAGCAGTTACCAACAGGGCGACGAGCAGTACTTC. It is translated as CASSYQQGDEQYF.

In regard to this clonotype: This may stem from a read error, because a much larger clone lies one nucleotide away. This chain links TRBV11-2 with TRBJ2-5, with a tentative D call TRBD2 (6 bases). The germline V and J ends were trimmed by 4 bases and 2 bases, with 17 bases remaining between them. CDR3 size: 16 residues. The germline gives CDR1 SGHAT, CDR2 FQNNGV. The CDR3 loop reads CASSSGGTGLQETQYF. For the CDR3, the DNA is TGTGCCAGCAGCTCCGGGGGTACGGGTTTGCAAGAGACCCAGTACTTC.

V and J are TRBV19 and TRBJ1-2; 7 bases line up with TRBD1. The J segment lost 6 bases and the V segment lost 4 bases, leaving 11 bases of the junction unmatched. CDR1 and CDR2 (germline): LNHDA, SQIVND (reference sequence). This CDR3 has 15 residues. The CDR3 DNA reads as TGTGCCAGTAGTAAAAGGACCGGGACAGACAATGGCTACACCTTC. Amino acids: CASSKRTGTDNGYTF.

This clonotype was observed at least ten times. The J gene is TRBJ1-5, the V gene TRBV28; 10 nucleotides line up with TRBD1. The CDR3 has 14 amino acids. The germline CDR1 and CDR2 sequences are MDHEN and SYDVKM. Trimming cost V 6 bases and J 5 bases; bases outside gene matches: 4. The CDR3 here is CASSLTGGYQPQHF. CDR3 bases: TGTGCCAGCAGCCTGACAGGGGGCTATCAGCCCCAGCATTTT. The full variable domain, its missing parts supplied by reference TRBV28 and TRBJ1-5, is DVKVTQSSRYLVKRTGEKVFLECVQDMDHENMFWYRQDPGLGLRLIYFSYDVKMKEKGDIPEGYSVSREKKERFSLILESASTNQTSMYLCASSLTGGYQPQHFGDGTRLSIL.

The chain joins TRBV11-2 to TRBJ2-2, with TRBD1 as a possible D gene (6 bases). The V gene's germline CDR1 is SGHAT and CDR2 FQNNGV. Trimming stripped 6 bases from V and 1 base from J, with 12 bases between. The CDR3 runs 15 residues. The CDR3 loop reads CASRSDSMNTGELFF. In nucleotides, the CDR3 is TGTGCCAGCAGATCGGACAGTATGAACACCGGGGAGCTGTTTTTT.

For this clonotype: A read error may be the cause here, since a much bigger clone is one base away. The V and J genes are TRBV6-5 and TRBJ1-1; unclear D gene. CDR1 MNHEY and CDR2 SVGAGI come from the germline V gene. The CDR3 consists of 17 residues. This chain's CDR3 is CAGSYSIPYGPDTEAFF. The CDR3 region has the DNA TGTGCCGGCAGTTACTCGATTCCATACGGGCCGGATACTGAAGCTTTCTTT.

This clonotype was seen a handful of times. V gene TRBV5-5 combines with J gene TRBJ2-1; no clear D. The V end lost 4 bases, the J end lost 0 bases, and 11 bases lay between the germline ends. Germline V gene lookup returns CDR1 SGHKS and CDR2 YYEKEE (reference sequence). CDR3 length: 15 amino acids. The CDR3 nucleotides read TGTGCCAGCAGCCCCGGGTACAGCTCCTACAATGAGCAGTTCTTC. Translating it yields CASSPGYSSYNEQFF.

This chain connects TRBV6-5 to TRBJ2-1, with D maybe TRBD2 (7 bases). The CDR3 totals 15 residues. V lost 0 bases, J lost 7 bases, and 13 bases lay in between. Germline V lookup: CDR1 MNHEY, CDR2 SVGAGI. The CDR3 coding sequence is TGTGCCAGCAGTTACTCCCTGAGGGGGGGGAATGAGCAGTTCTTC. Encoded protein: CASSYSLRGGNEQFF.

This chain uses TRBV27 with TRBJ2-1; no reliable D call. The length of the CDR3 is 13 residues. Germline V gene sequence: CDR1 MNHEY, CDR2 SMNVEV (reference sequence). V dropped 5 bases and J dropped 6 bases, with 11 bases sitting between them. Here the CDR3 reads CASSPLPTNEQFF. CDR3 bases: TGTGCCAGCAGTCCCCTGCCAACCAATGAGCAGTTCTTC.

This clonotype was counted between two and nine times. CDR3 in amino acids: CASSQGDRVLPLHF. Written as DNA, the CDR3 is TGTGCCAGCAGCCAGGGGGACAGGGTTTTACCCCTCCACTTT. This sequence joins TRBV12-3 or TRBV12-4 and TRBJ1-6, with 9 bases fitting TRBD1. The CDR3 runs to 14 residues. J gave up 12 bases and V 6 bases, and 9 bases lay outside the gene matches.

CDR3 amino acids: CASSPGTSGRADEQYF. The CDR3 DNA reads TGTGCCAGCAGCCCGGGGACTAGCGGGAGGGCCGACGAGCAGTACTTC. This chain joins TRBV11-3 and TRBJ2-7; 16 nucleotides line up with TRBD2. The CDR3 sequence is 16 residues long. Germline V CDR1 and CDR2: SGHNT, YENEEA. The J segment lost 5 bases and the V segment lost 5 bases, leaving 6 bases of the junction unmatched.